This note documents a single T cell receptor beta chain sequence. Its antigen is not known. This CDR3 spans 16 amino acids. Germline CDR1 KGHSH, CDR2 LQKENI. The V end was cut by 3 bases, the J end by 6 bases, with 18 bases between. Every bit of the isolated RNA underwent reverse transcription, so sequencing read expressed TCRB transcripts. Libraries were prepared by immunoSEQ multiplex PCR; TCRdb keeps only in-frame clonotypes and omits some of them. This table holds about 170,000 clones, 7.5% to 8.5% found once. The sample belongs to a study of beta chain features in type 1 diabetes. Study-wide points: Small HLA sub-analyses could not settle whether HLA shapes TCRB rearrangement. Fewer junction insertions and more nucleotide deletions appeared in type 1 diabetes patients. Type 1 diabetes patients had TCRB CDR3s that were shorter (moderately but significantly so) in all four CD4+ subsets.

The chain is built from TRBV18 and TRBJ2-1, with a tentative D call TRBD2 (6 bases). Sample: central memory CD4+ T cells from blood. This clonotype was obtained from a man aged 18 to 35 with type 1 diabetes. As DNA, the CDR3 is TGTGCCAGCTCACCGCAGGCGTCTCCCGGGGGCAATGAGCAGTTCTTC. Protein product: CASSPQASPGGNEQFF.